A selection of T cell receptor beta chains follows, all from one sample in a study of cytomegalovirus exposure and HLA in healthy donors. Profiling relied on immunoSEQ multiplex PCR, and the TCRdb table lists in-frame clones only, not all of them. The table has 150,000 or so clones, over 70% seen once. The specimen was PBMCs. All receptors derive from a woman aged 40 to 50 in good health and CMV-seropositive. Both conserved end residues are part of each CDR3. The D gene is left open where the match is weak. Part of the rows lack a size; the others show once, few, many or a class for expanded clones.

- - TRBJ2-5 TRBV7-2 CASSQTPYSRETQYF TGTGCCAGCAGCCAAACCCCCTATTCAAGAGAGACCCAGTACTTC
TRBD1 - TRBJ1-5 TRBV19 CASSIDRQGFNQPQHF TGTGCCAGTAGTATAGATCGACAGGGTTTCAATCAGCCCCAGCATTTT
- - TRBJ1-2 TRBV4-3 CASSQDSGSYGYTF TGCGCCAGCAGCCAAGATTCAGGATCCTATGGCTACACCTTC
TRBD1 - TRBJ2-7 TRBV30 CAWTSHRGGTGITSYEQYF TGTGCCTGGACCTCCCACAGGGGCGGAACTGGAATCACATCCTACGAGCAGTACTTC
- - TRBJ2-6 TRBV6-5 CASSSLSTGANVLTF TGTGCCAGCAGTTCCCTAAGCACTGGGGCCAACGTCCTGACTTTC
- - TRBJ2-2 TRBV5-1 CASTTDRRNTGELFF TGCGCCAGCACGACCGACAGGCGAAACACCGGGGAGCTGTTTTTT
- - TRBJ1-4 TRBV7-9 CASSLEVRGYEKLFF TGTGCCAGCAGCTTAGAAGTCAGGGGATACGAAAAACTGTTTTTT
- few TRBJ1-2 TRBV29-1 CSVERFQTAEGYTF TGCAGCGTTGAACGGTTTCAGACAGCGGAGGGTTACACCTTC
TRBD1 - TRBJ1-4 TRBV27 CASSLVTGRQEKLFF TGTGCCAGCAGTTTAGTGACAGGGAGGCAAGAAAAACTGTTTTTT
TRBD1 - TRBJ1-5 TRBV30 CAWSGRGPNQPQHF TGTGCCTGGAGTGGCAGGGGGCCCAATCAGCCCCAGCATTTT
TRBD1 - TRBJ2-7 TRBV29-1 CSVRTGDGVQYF TGCAGCGTTAGGACAGGGGACGGCGTGCAGTACTTC
- few TRBJ1-1 TRBV19 CASSIGGEGTEAFF TGTGCCAGTAGTATCGGGGGGGAGGGCACTGAAGCTTTCTTT
TRBD2 - TRBJ2-5 TRBV6-5 CASSVFAGGEETQYF TGTGCCAGCTCGGTCTTTGCGGGGGGGGAAGAGACCCAGTACTTC
- - TRBJ1-6 TRBV9 CASSVSDNSPLHF TGTGCCAGCAGCGTTTCGGATAATTCACCCCTCCACTTT
TRBD1 - TRBJ2-7 TRBV6-1 CASSTGQGPYEQYF TGTGCCAGCAGCACCGGACAGGGGCCGTACGAGCAGTACTTC
TRBD1 - TRBJ1-2 TRBV5-4 CASSLGHRDRDGYTF TGTGCCAGCAGCTTGGGACACCGGGACAGGGATGGCTACACCTTC
- - TRBJ1-1 TRBV5-1 CASSATTGNTEAFF TGCGCCAGCAGCGCGACCACAGGGAACACTGAAGCTTTCTTT
- - TRBJ1-2 TRBV12-5 CASALEPIYGYTF TGTGCTAGTGCCCTCGAGCCAATCTATGGCTACACCTTC
- - TRBJ1-2 TRBV7-2 CASSLAGNYGYTF TGTGCCAGCAGCTTGGCAGGGAACTATGGCTACACCTTC
- - TRBJ1-2 TRBV19 CASSMYSASGGYTF TGTGCCAGTAGTATGTACAGTGCCTCGGGGGGCTACACCTTC
- - TRBJ2-5 TRBV7-9 CASSLEKLSETQYF TGTGCCAGCAGCTTAGAGAAACTAAGTGAGACCCAGTACTTC
TRBD1 few TRBJ2-2 TRBV25-1 CASRRGPGELFF TGTGCCAGCAGGAGGGGGCCCGGGGAGCTGTTTTTT
- - TRBJ1-1 TRBV7-9 CSSSSTRPEAFF TGTTCCAGCAGCAGCACGCGGCCTGAAGCTTTCTTT
- - TRBJ2-5 TRBV7-9 CASSPLPPFLGAGETQYF TGTGCCAGCAGCCCCCTCCCTCCGTTTTTGGGGGCGGGAGAGACCCAGTACTTC
- - TRBJ2-2 TRBV12-5 CASGPATGELFF TGTGCTAGTGGTCCCGCGACCGGGGAGCTGTTTTTT
- once TRBJ1-6 TRBV19 CASSISNSPLHF TGTGCCAGTAGTATATCAAATTCACCCCTCCACTTT
TRBD1 - TRBJ1-1 TRBV5-1 CASSLEGQGWTEAFF TGCGCCAGCAGCTTGGAGGGACAGGGATGGACTGAAGCTTTCTTT
- - TRBJ1-2 TRBV11-2 CASSNPGAPWFGYTF TGTGCCAGCAGCAATCCAGGGGCCCCATGGTTCGGCTACACCTTC
- - TRBJ2-7 TRBV2 CASSTPRGTHEQYF TGTGCCAGCAGCACCCCCCGGGGAACTCACGAGCAGTACTTC
TRBD2 - TRBJ2-3 TRBV27 CASSRGGGVITQYF TGTGCCAGCAGTCGGGGGGGCGGGGTTATTACGCAGTATTTT
TRBD2 once TRBJ2-5 TRBV28 CASSLSSGGGQETQYF TGTGCCAGCAGTTTATCTAGCGGGGGGGGGCAAGAGACCCAGTACTTC
- - TRBJ1-1 TRBV27 CASSTPRPGSRGTEAFF TGTGCCAGCAGTACGCCCAGACCGGGATCCCGGGGTACTGAAGCTTTCTTT
- - TRBJ2-1 TRBV19 CASSRGANNEQFF TGTGCCAGTAGTAGAGGTGCCAACAATGAGCAGTTCTTC
TRBD2 medium-sized TRBJ2-2 TRBV4-3 CASSGGGWNTGELFF TGCGCCAGCAGCGGCGGGGGGTGGAACACCGGGGAGCTGTTTTTT
TRBD1 - TRBJ2-3 TRBV15 CATSRDRTGGFTDTQYF TGTGCCACCAGCAGAGATAGGACAGGGGGTTTCACAGATACGCAGTATTTT
TRBD2 - TRBJ2-7 TRBV7-3 CASSIQRGGYEQYF TGTGCCAGCAGCATCCAGCGGGGGGGTTACGAGCAGTACTTC
TRBD1 - TRBJ2-2 TRBV7-2 CASSQGQGVRTGELFF TGTGCCAGCAGCCAAGGACAGGGAGTTCGGACCGGGGAGCTGTTTTTT
- few TRBJ2-6 TRBV2 CASRHRPMTGANVLTF TGTGCCAGCAGGCACAGGCCCATGACTGGGGCCAACGTCCTGACTTTC
- once TRBJ2-3 TRBV7-2 CASRGRLGTDTQYF TGTGCCAGCAGGGGACGACTAGGCACAGATACGCAGTATTTT
TRBD1 - TRBJ1-2 TRBV4-2 CASSQGTGGSYGYTF TGTGCCAGCAGCCAAGGGACAGGGGGCAGTTATGGCTACACCTTC
- once TRBJ2-1 TRBV10-1 CASSVGPGAGEQFF TGCGCCAGCAGTGTGGGCCCCGGCGCAGGCGAGCAGTTCTTC
- - TRBJ1-1 TRBV7-9 CASSVHDGDTEAFF TGTGCCAGCAGCGTCCACGACGGGGACACTGAAGCTTTCTTT
TRBD2 - TRBJ2-3 TRBV28 CASSTTSGGAPQYF TGTGCCAGCAGTACGACTAGCGGCGGGGCTCCGCAGTATTTT
- - TRBJ2-2 TRBV19 CASRDWRGLPWELFF TGTGCCAGTAGGGACTGGCGGGGACTTCCTTGGGAGCTGTTTTTT
- - TRBJ1-3 TRBV6-1 CASSESSGNTIYF TGTGCCAGCAGTGAGAGCTCTGGAAACACCATATATTTT
TRBD1 - TRBJ1-1 TRBV7-6 CASSSDRTIDDTEAFF TGTGCCAGCAGCTCGGACAGGACAATCGATGACACTGAAGCTTTCTTT
- - TRBJ2-6 TRBV5-4 CASSRTGGSGANVLTF TGTGCCAGCAGCCGCACGGGTGGCTCTGGGGCCAACGTCCTGACTTTC
- - TRBJ2-2 TRBV7-2 CASSPGDNTGELFF TGTGCCAGCAGTCCAGGGGACAACACCGGGGAGCTGTTTTTT
- - TRBJ2-7 TRBV7-2 CASSLDQGRTYEQYF TGTGCCAGCAGCTTAGATCAGGGGCGGACCTACGAGCAGTACTTC
- - TRBJ1-6 TRBV5-1 CASSWDGSSYNSPLHF TGCGCCAGCAGCTGGGACGGGAGCTCCTATAATTCACCCCTCCACTTT